These 14 T cell receptor beta chains came from one sample sequenced in a study of PD-L1 blockade in urothelial cancer. Time point denoted: pretreatment peripheral blood. Clones were sequenced by immunoSEQ multiplex PCR, and TCRdb holds only the in-frame ones, with some missing. The table records about 52,000 clones, approximately 88% of them present only once. The source was PBMCs, collected around atezolizumab (anti-PD-L1) treatment. These receptors were taken from a man in his fifties or sixties with urothelial cancer.

This clone has only a few counts. This chain joins TRBV5-4 and TRBJ2-1; D gene unclear. CDR1 and CDR2 from the germline V gene are SGHNT and YYREEE (reference sequence). The V gene lost 0 bases and the J gene lost 6 bases, with 7 bases spanning the gap. This CDR3 comprises 13 residues. CDR3 loop: CASSLDRPNEQFF. The DNA for the CDR3 is TGTGCCAGCAGCTTGGACAGACCCAATGAGCAGTTCTTC. Looking up the rest from reference TRBV5-4 and TRBJ2-1 gives the full variable domain: ETGVTQSPTHLIKTRGQQVTLRCSSQSGHNTVSWYQQALGQGPQFIFQYYREEENGRGNFPPRFSGLQFPNYSSELNVNALELDDSALYLCASSLDRPNEQFFGPGTRLTVL.

This clone turned up a few times. The gene calls are TRBV4-1 and TRBJ2-5; D perhaps matches TRBD1 (5 bases). This CDR3 has 20 amino acids. In germline, CDR1 is MGHRA, CDR2 YSYEKL. Trimming took 0 bases from V and 2 from J, leaving 25 bases between them. The CDR3 DNA reads as TGCGCCAGCAGCCAAGAGAGATTTAGTGGGGCAATTACAGCGCAAGAGACCCAGTACTTC. It yields the protein CASSQERFSGAITAQETQYF.

The rearrangement joins TRBV27 to TRBJ2-7; perhaps TRBD1 as D (6 bases). The CDR3 is 15 amino acids. Trimming removed 0 bases from V and 2 bases from J, with 11 bases in between. Looked up from germline, CDR1 is MNHEY and CDR2 is SMNVEV (reference sequence). The DNA for the CDR3 is TGTGCCAGCAGTTTATCGACGGGACACCCCTACGAGCAGTACTTC. Translation: CASSLSTGHPYEQYF.

This chain links TRBV28 with TRBJ1-4, with a weak D call TRBD1 (5 bases). The germline gives CDR1 MDHEN, CDR2 SYDVKM. CDR3 length: 16 amino acids. V was cut by 3 bases and J by 0 bases, with 11 bases left in between. This CDR3 reads CASSLGGASTNEKLFF. Here the CDR3 DNA reads TGTGCCAGCAGTTTGGGTGGGGCTTCAACTAATGAAAAACTGTTTTTT. Full variable domain (remainder filled in from reference TRBV28 and TRBJ1-4): DVKVTQSSRYLVKRTGEKVFLECVQDMDHENMFWYRQDPGLGLRLIYFSYDVKMKEKGDIPEGYSVSREKKERFSLILESASTNQTSMYLCASSLGGASTNEKLFFGSGTQLSVL.

The chain links TRBV5-1 to TRBJ1-2, with 10 positions matching TRBD1. The J segment lost 6 bases and the V segment lost 4 bases, leaving 3 bases of the junction unmatched. The CDR3 length is 13 residues. Germline CDR1 and CDR2: SGHRS and YFSETQ. Written as DNA, the CDR3 is TGCGCCAGCAGCCCGACAGGGGGCGATGGCTACACCTTC. This gives the protein CASSPTGGDGYTF. Filled out from reference TRBV5-1 and TRBJ1-2, the complete variable domain reads KAGVTQTPRYLIKTRGQQVTLSCSPISGHRSVSWYQQTPGQGLQFLFEYFSETQRNKGNFPGRFSGRQFSNSRSEMNVSTLELGDSALYLCASSPTGGDGYTFGSGTRLTVV.

This chain connects TRBV11-2 to TRBJ1-3; perhaps TRBD1 as D (5 bases). With 5 bases removed from V and 0 bases from J, the gap between germline ends came to 14 bases. There are 16 residues in the CDR3. Germline CDR1 and CDR2: SGHAT and FQNNGV. DNA for the CDR3: TGTGCCAGCAGCCCCTGGGGGGGGAGCTCTGGAAACACCATATATTTT. This gives the protein CASSPWGGSSGNTIYF.

The chain is built from TRBV6-1 and TRBJ1-5, with D possibly matching TRBD1 (6 bases). V dropped 6 bases and J dropped 5 bases, with 17 bases sitting between them. CDR1 and CDR2 (germline): MNHNS, SASEGT. The CDR3 has 15 amino acids. The CDR3 DNA is TGTGCCAGCAGAGATAGAACAGGGCGTTATCAGCCCCAGCATTTT. Amino acid sequence: CASRDRTGRYQPQHF.

V usage is TRBV19 and J usage is TRBJ2-6; D is uncertain. The germline V and J ends were trimmed by 5 bases and 0 bases, with 2 bases remaining between them. The CDR3 loop spans 13 amino acids. Per germline, CDR1 LNHDA and CDR2 SQIVND (reference sequence). CDR3 residues: CASSLSGANVLTF. The CDR3 DNA is TGTGCCAGTAGTCTCTCTGGGGCCAACGTCCTGACTTTC.

The chain is built from TRBV30 and TRBJ2-7, with 8 bases lining up with TRBD2. Looked up from germline, CDR1 is GTSNPN and CDR2 is SVGIG (reference sequence). V lost 0 bases and J lost 4; bases outside the gene matches: 14. This CDR3 region has 17 residues. The CDR3 loop reads CAWSVRWPGRALYEQYF. For the CDR3, the DNA is TGTGCCTGGAGTGTACGCTGGCCCGGGAGGGCTTTATACGAGCAGTACTTC.

This chain links TRBV5-1 with TRBJ2-5; D uncertain. CDR1 and CDR2 from the germline V gene are SGHRS and YFSETQ. The germline V and J ends were trimmed by 0 bases and 4 bases, with 7 bases remaining between them. CDR3 length equals 13 residues. CDR3 coding DNA: TGCGCCAGCAGCTTGGGGGCAGGAGAGACCCAGTACTTC. It yields the protein CASSLGAGETQYF.

The chain combines TRBV6-1 with TRBJ2-1; weak D call: TRBD2 (5 bases). The V gene's germline CDR1 is MNHNS and CDR2 SASEGT. Trimming left V 3 bases short and J 10 bases short, with 19 bases between. This CDR3 spans 15 amino acids. The CDR3 nucleotides are TGTGCCAGCAGTGACCCAACTAGGTCCCTAAGGGAGCAGTTCTTC. Translation gives CASSDPTRSLREQFF.

This clone was picked up a small number of times. V and J are TRBV5-1 and TRBJ2-3, with TRBD1 matching 9 bases. Trimming cost V 3 bases and J 3 bases; bases outside gene matches: 8. CDR3 length: 16 amino acids. The germline gives CDR1 SGHRS, CDR2 YFSETQ. The CDR3 loop is CASSSGTGMRTDTQYF. Written as DNA, the CDR3 is TGCGCCAGCAGCTCCGGGACAGGGATGAGAACAGATACGCAGTATTTT.

As DNA, the CDR3 is TGTGCCAGCAGCTTAGGGGGGGGCAACTCTGGAAACACCATATATTTT. Its protein product is CASSLGGGNSGNTIYF. The V and J genes are TRBV7-2 and TRBJ1-3; possible D gene TRBD1, 6 bases. The germline V gene has CDR1 SGHTA and CDR2 FQGNSA. There are 16 residues in the CDR3. The V and J ends lost 1 base and 0 bases respectively, with 10 bases between them. Supplemented by reference TRBV7-2 and TRBJ1-3, the full variable domain reads GAGVSQSPSNKVTEKGKDVELRCDPISGHTALYWYRQSLGQGLEFLIYFQGNSAPDKSGLPSDRFSAERTGGSVSTLTIQRTQQEDSAVYLCASSLGGGNSGNTIYFGEGSWLTVV.

This rearrangement joins TRBV5-4 to TRBJ2-7; 7 bases are a match to TRBD2. CDR1 and CDR2 (germline): SGHNT, YYREEE (reference sequence). Trimming removed 2 bases from V and 2 bases from J; junction bases left unmatched: 4. The CDR3 extends over 14 amino acids. CDR3 amino acids: CASSFGGLTYEQYF. The CDR3 DNA sequence: TGTGCCAGCAGCTTTGGGGGACTAACCTACGAGCAGTACTTC.